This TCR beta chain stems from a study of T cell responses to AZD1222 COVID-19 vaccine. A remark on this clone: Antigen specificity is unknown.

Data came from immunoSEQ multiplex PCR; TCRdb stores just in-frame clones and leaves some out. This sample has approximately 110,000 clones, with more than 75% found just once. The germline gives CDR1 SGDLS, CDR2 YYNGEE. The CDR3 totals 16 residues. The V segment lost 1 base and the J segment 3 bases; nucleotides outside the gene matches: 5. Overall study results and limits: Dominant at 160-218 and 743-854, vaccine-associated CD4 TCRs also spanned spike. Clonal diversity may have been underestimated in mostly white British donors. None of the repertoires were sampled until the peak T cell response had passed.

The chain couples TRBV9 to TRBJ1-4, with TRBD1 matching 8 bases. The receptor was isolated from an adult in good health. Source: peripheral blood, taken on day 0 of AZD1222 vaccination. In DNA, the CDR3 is TGTGCCAGCAGCGTAACTCAGGGGGCAGCTAATGAAAAACTGTTTTTT. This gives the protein CASSVTQGAANEKLFF.